Included here is one T cell receptor beta chain sequence, with context. The antigen is undetermined. Using immunoSEQ multiplex PCR, the repertoire was profiled, and TCRdb retains in-frame clones only, with some absent. The sample contains about 2.4 million clones, over 85% of which appear only once. Naive CD45RA+ and memory CD45RA-negative subsets were split from CD4+ cells. This sample was taken from a study of shared clonotypes between healthy human individuals. Study-level results: Generally, estimated richness proved larger in naive subsets than it did in memory subsets. Clonotype sharing among donors likely depends on sequencing depth.

The specimen sequenced was naive CD4+ T cells from PBMCs. As for subset: CD45RA+ positively selected. This receptor was taken from a man younger than 35 in good health. Some clones in this sample may be carry-over from other donors' samples.

CDR3 loop: CASSPLGTGVSEQYF. As DNA, the CDR3 is TGTGCCAGCTCACCACTCGGGACAGGGGTTTCCGAGCAGTACTTC. The chain couples TRBV18 to TRBJ2-7; 10 nucleotides match TRBD1. V lost 1 base, J lost 6 bases, and 6 bases stayed unmatched. Germline CDR1 is KGHSH and CDR2 is LQKENI. The length of the CDR3 is 15 residues.